Listed here are 22 T cell receptor beta chains from one sample, sequenced in a study of blood T cell repertoires in COVID-19. Libraries were prepared by immunoSEQ multiplex PCR; TCRdb keeps only in-frame clonotypes and omits some of them. The sample carries about 11,000 clones, less than 90% recorded once. The sequencing input was peripheral blood. The receptors stem from a human donor in a cohort sampled during active COVID-19.

The chain employs TRBV29-1 and TRBJ2-3, with D unclear. This CDR3 contains 15 residues. The germline V and J ends were trimmed by 3 bases and 3 bases, with 16 bases remaining between them. Germline V lookup: CDR1 SQVTM, CDR2 ANQGSEA. The CDR3, as DNA: TGCAGCGTTGAGATTTGGAGTTCTGAAACAGATACGCAGTATTTT. Translated, it gives CSVEIWSSETDTQYF.

In its sample, this clone was seen once. The chain has TRBV4-1 and TRBJ2-2, with 11 nucleotides matching TRBD2. From germline, CDR1 is MGHRA and CDR2 YSYEKL. Trimming cost V 2 bases and J 4 bases; bases outside gene matches: 9. This CDR3 has 18 amino acids. Written as DNA, the CDR3 is TGCGCCAGCAGCCAAATTCTGTTGCTAGCGGGGGGCACCGGGGAGCTGTTTTTT. Encoded protein: CASSQILLLAGGTGELFF.

This chain links TRBV7-2 with TRBJ2-1, with 14 nucleotides matching TRBD2. Germline V gene lookup returns CDR1 SGHTA and CDR2 FQGNSA. The CDR3 is 16 residues long. Trimming at V came to 5 bases and at J to 8 bases, leaving 8 bases not matched to a gene. The DNA for the CDR3 is TGTGCCAGCAGCGCCCGACTAGCGGGAGGGCCGGATGAGCAGTTCTTC. Translated: CASSARLAGGPDEQFF.

This chain joins TRBV27 and TRBJ2-3; 11 bases match TRBD2. This CDR3 comprises 16 residues. The germline V gene has CDR1 MNHEY and CDR2 SMNVEV (reference sequence). Trimming took 3 bases from V and 5 from J; bases not matched to a gene: 7. The chain's CDR3 is CASSLVGGLAEDTQYF. The CDR3 DNA reads TGTGCCAGCAGTTTGGTAGGGGGACTAGCGGAAGATACGCAGTATTTT.

This clone was detected only a few times. The chain combines TRBV28 with TRBJ1-4; D call uncertain. The CDR3 is 14 residues long. The germline V gene encodes CDR1 MDHEN and CDR2 SYDVKM. V gave up 5 bases and J gave up 3 bases, with 10 bases separating them. CDR3 residues: CASSPMASNEKLFF. CDR3 nucleotide sequence: TGTGCCAGCAGTCCAATGGCCTCTAATGAAAAACTGTTTTTT.

V gene TRBV27 combines with J gene TRBJ2-7; a possible D gene is TRBD1 (5 bases). Trimming shortened V by 4 bases and J by 6 bases, and 13 bases separated the two germline ends. The CDR3 is made up of 13 amino acids. Germline loops: CDR1 MNHEY, CDR2 SMNVEV (reference sequence). The DNA of the CDR3 is TGTGCCAGCAGTTATCAGGGTAGGTCCGAGCAGTACTTC. It codes for CASSYQGRSEQYF.

This chain connects TRBV6-1 to TRBJ2-6; a weak D match, TRBD2 (6 bases). The CDR3 runs to 18 residues. In germline, CDR1 is MNHNS, CDR2 SASEGT. Trimming left V 4 bases short and J 0 bases short, with 16 bases between. CDR3 bases: TGTGCCAGCAGTGCTACGGGAGTGGGCCTCTCTGGGGCCAACGTCCTGACTTTC. This sequence encodes CASSATGVGLSGANVLTF.

The chain combines TRBV4-1 with TRBJ2-5, with 10 bases lining up with TRBD2. After removal of 4 bases from V and 5 bases from J, the junction contained 4 bases not matched to a gene. This CDR3 is built from 14 residues. The germline CDR1 and CDR2 sequences are MGHRA and YSYEKL. The DNA for the CDR3 is TGCGCCAGCAGCCTACAGCGGGAGGGTGAGACCCAGTACTTC. Protein sequence: CASSLQREGETQYF.

The chain joins TRBV2 to TRBJ2-3; 7 nucleotides align to TRBD2. The CDR3 totals 15 residues. The V and J ends lost 8 bases and 4 bases, in that order; junction bases with no gene match: 12. Per the germline V gene, CDR1 is SNHLY and CDR2 is FYNNEI. The CDR3 coding sequence is TGTGCCAGCTCACTCAGGGCGGGAGTCCCAGATACGCAGTATTTT. Amino acids: CASSLRAGVPDTQYF.

This chain joins TRBV4-2 and TRBJ1-2; D is ambiguous. This CDR3 has 13 residues. Germline V gene sequence: CDR1 LGHNA, CDR2 YNFKEQ. The V gene lost 5 bases and the J gene lost 0 bases, with 7 bases spanning the gap. Written as DNA, the CDR3 is TGTGCCAGCAGCACGACAACTAACTATGGCTACACCTTC. It codes for CASSTTTNYGYTF.

The chain combines TRBV4-2 with TRBJ2-3; 10 bases line up with TRBD2. V lost 0 bases to trimming and J lost 2 bases; unmatched junction nucleotides: 8. The V gene's germline CDR1 is LGHNA and CDR2 YNFKEQ. CDR3 length: 18 residues. CDR3 sequence (DNA): TGTGCCAGCAGCCAAGATCTGCGGACTAGCGGATACACAGATACGCAGTATTTT. Amino acid sequence: CASSQDLRTSGYTDTQYF.

This clone was seen a single time. V usage is TRBV30 and J usage is TRBJ1-2; the match to TRBD1 covers 7 bases. With V trimmed by 4 bases and J by 6 bases, 2 bases remained unmatched. The CDR3 sequence is 11 residues long. CDR1 is GTSNPN, CDR2 SVGIG, per germline (reference sequence). The DNA of the CDR3 is TGTGCCTGGAATGACAGGGATGGCTACACCTTC. As protein: CAWNDRDGYTF.

The chain employs TRBV7-8 and TRBJ2-6; 7 nucleotides match TRBD1. Germline values: CDR1 SGHVS, CDR2 FQNEAQ. The V gene end was trimmed by 5 bases and the J gene end by 0 bases; junction bases not matched to a gene: 13. This CDR3 has 19 amino acids. The CDR3 bases are TGTGCCAGCAGCCCCAGCGGTTGGGACAGATACTCTGGGGCCAACGTCCTGACTTTC. This gives the protein CASSPSGWDRYSGANVLTF.

V is TRBV5-1 and J is TRBJ2-5; D may be TRBD2 (6 bases). CDR3 length: 14 residues. V gave up 8 bases and J gave up 5 bases, with 19 bases separating them. CDR1 SGHRS and CDR2 YFSETQ come from the germline V gene. CDR3: CASQKVAGGETQYF. Written as DNA, the CDR3 is TGCGCCAGTCAGAAGGTGGCAGGAGGGGAGACCCAGTACTTC.

V usage is TRBV19 and J usage is TRBJ1-1, with D unresolved. Germline CDR1 and CDR2: LNHDA and SQIVND (reference sequence). Trimming pared 1 base from V and 6 bases from J, leaving 9 bases between. The length of the CDR3 is 13 residues. Here the CDR3 reads CASSIGTGSEAFF. The CDR3 DNA follows: TGTGCCAGTAGTATAGGGACGGGGTCTGAAGCTTTCTTT.

The genes are TRBV30 and TRBJ1-6; 9 positions match TRBD1. The length of the CDR3 is 15 residues. The germline CDR1 and CDR2 sequences are GTSNPN and SVGIG (reference sequence). V lost 0 bases, J lost 6 bases, and 3 bases stayed unmatched. The CDR3 DNA is TGTGCCTGGAGTGTCGGGGACAGGGTTAATTCACCCCTCCACTTT. It is translated as CAWSVGDRVNSPLHF.

The chain couples TRBV29-1 to TRBJ2-3; TRBD1 aligns across 12 bases. Per germline, CDR1 SQVTM and CDR2 ANQGSEA. Losses at the gene ends were 7 bases for V and 4 bases for J; bases not matched to a gene: 6. The CDR3 has 14 amino acids. The CDR3 protein is CSAGQGAISDTQYF. As DNA, the CDR3 is TGCAGCGCGGGACAGGGGGCGATTTCAGATACGCAGTATTTT.

V is TRBV5-4 and J is TRBJ2-1; 12 bases are a match to TRBD2. Germline trimming cut 4 bases from V and 5 bases from J; bases unmatched to any gene: 7. CDR1 is SGHNT, CDR2 YYREEE, per germline (reference sequence). This CDR3 spans 16 amino acids. The CDR3 spells CASSNGLAGTNNEQFF. DNA for the CDR3: TGTGCCAGCAGCAACGGACTAGCGGGAACTAACAATGAGCAGTTCTTC.

V is TRBV5-5 and J is TRBJ2-6; TRBD2 is a possible D gene (5 bases). The CDR3 is 16 amino acids. Germline V gives CDR1 SGHKS, CDR2 YYEKEE (reference sequence). V was cut by 2 bases and J by 4 bases, with 13 bases left in between. The DNA for the CDR3 is TGTGCCAGCAGCTTACGAATCCTAGCCGGGGCCAACGTCCTGACTTTC. Protein product: CASSLRILAGANVLTF.

This chain uses TRBV3-1 (or the pseudogene TRBV3-2) with TRBJ2-1; 11 bases match TRBD2. Germline V gives CDR1 LGHDT, CDR2 YNNKEL (reference sequence). V lost 7 bases and J lost 3; bases outside the gene matches: 2. CDR3 length equals 14 residues. As DNA, the CDR3 is TGTGCCAGCACTGGGACTAGCGGCTACAATGAGCAGTTCTTC. Its translation is CASTGTSGYNEQFF.

The chain is built from TRBV30 and TRBJ2-7; tentative D call: TRBD2 (5 bases). V was trimmed by 7 bases and J by 5 bases, leaving 15 bases between them. This CDR3 is 12 amino acids long. Germline lookup yields CDR1 GTSNPN and CDR2 SVGIG (reference sequence). The CDR3 sequence is CAFNAGWDEQYF. CDR3 sequence (DNA): TGTGCCTTCAACGCGGGTTGGGACGAGCAGTACTTC.

V usage is TRBV24-1 and J usage is TRBJ2-2; D is possibly TRBD2 (6 bases). CDR3 length: 15 amino acids. Germline V gene data show CDR1 as KGHDR and CDR2 as SFDVKD. Trimming stripped 5 bases from V and 1 base from J, with 10 bases between. DNA for the CDR3: TGTGCCACCAGTGCTGGCGGGGTGAACACCGGGGAGCTGTTTTTT. Residues: CATSAGGVNTGELFF.